The sequence of this T cell receptor (beta chain) was determined in a study of vaccination effects on CD4 cells after COVID-19. This clone was detected once. No antigen is known for it. Ahead of sequencing, the ViraFEST assay grew antigen-specific CD4+ T cells using viral peptide pools. The culture ran for approximately 11 days before CD4+ T cells were isolated. The infection with SARS-CoV-2 (confirmed by PCR) occurred in this person between March and December 2020. J lost 5 bases, V lost 5 bases, and 7 bases had no gene match. CDR1 is MGHDK and CDR2 is SYGVNS in the germline V gene. The CDR3 length is 15 residues. Data came from immunoSEQ multiplex PCR; TCRdb stores just in-frame clones and leaves some out. The sample lists more than 20,000 clones; 69% were seen once.

This receptor was obtained from a human donor who had a prior SARS-CoV-2 infection. Sequenced material: CD4+ T cells from PBMCs cultured with SARS-CoV-2 spike peptides, taken before COVID-19 vaccination. The chain uses TRBV25-1 and TRBJ2-3; 10 bases fit TRBD2. The CDR3 spells CASSHGTSAGDTQYF. CDR3 nucleotide sequence: TGTGCCAGCAGTCACGGGACTAGCGCTGGAGATACGCAGTATTTT.